One sample yielded the 9 T cell receptor beta chains listed below, sequenced in a study of cytotoxic CD8 clonotypes in ibrutinib-treated CLL. The table came from immunoSEQ multiplex PCR; TCRdb's copy has only in-frame clones and leaves some out. Of hundreds of thousands of clones in the sample, roughly 70% were seen once. Material: PBMCs, obtained after 24 months of ibrutinib treatment. Receptors were obtained from a human donor with chronic lymphocytic leukemia.

V and J are TRBV27 and TRBJ1-1; a weak D match, TRBD1 (6 bases). Trimming took 7 bases from V and 8 from J, leaving 11 bases between them. The CDR3 has 11 amino acids. Per the germline V gene, CDR1 is MNHEY and CDR2 is SMNVEV (reference sequence). CDR3 amino acids: CASKGGIEAFF. DNA of the CDR3: TGTGCCAGCAAGGGGGGCATAGAAGCTTTCTTT.

The rearrangement uses TRBV5-1 and TRBJ1-5; 12 bases agree with TRBD1. The germline V gene has CDR1 SGHRS and CDR2 YFSETQ. This CDR3 is 16 amino acids long. The V gene end was trimmed by 0 bases and the J gene end by 6 bases; junction bases not matched to a gene: 4. The CDR3 loop reads CASSLDGTGGFQPQHF. For the CDR3, the DNA is TGCGCCAGCAGCTTGGATGGGACAGGGGGCTTTCAGCCCCAGCATTTT.

The chain couples TRBV2 to TRBJ2-7, with 9 bases lining up with TRBD2. CDR3 size: 20 residues. Germline V CDR1 and CDR2: SNHLY, FYNNEI. The V segment lost 3 bases and the J segment 1 base; nucleotides outside the gene matches: 19. The CDR3 DNA reads TGTGCCAGCAGTGATGGTGTTGCTAGCGGGGTCGTCGGCCCTTCCTACGAGCAGTACTTC. Protein: CASSDGVASGVVGPSYEQYF.

This clone was counted between two and nine times. The gene calls are TRBV27 and TRBJ2-5; D is unresolved. This CDR3 contains 13 residues. Germline V gene data show CDR1 as MNHEY and CDR2 as SMNVEV (reference sequence). Deletions cut 3 bases from V and 0 bases from J, with 5 bases between. The CDR3 nucleotides are TGTGCCAGCAGTTTCGCGTACCAAGAGACCCAGTACTTC. It yields the protein CASSFAYQETQYF.

CDR3 sequence reads: CASSLFTSGGDEQFF. The DNA for the CDR3 is TGTGCCAGCAGTTTGTTTACTAGCGGGGGGGATGAGCAGTTCTTC. V gene TRBV28 combines with J gene TRBJ2-1; TRBD2 aligns across 13 bases. This CDR3 has 15 amino acids. The germline CDR1 and CDR2 sequences are MDHEN and SYDVKM. Trimming at V came to 3 bases and at J to 8 bases, leaving 4 bases not matched to a gene.

CDR3 nucleotide sequence: TGTGCCAGCAGCCAAGTTCAGGAGCGGGAGGCTCGGCTTAGAGAGACCCAGTACTTC. This translates into CASSQVQEREARLRETQYF. J is TRBJ2-5 and V is TRBV4-2, with TRBD2 matching over 9 bases. Germline V gene sequence: CDR1 LGHNA, CDR2 YNFKEQ. The CDR3 contains 19 residues. The ends lost 1 base at V and 4 bases at J; junction bases unmatched: 16.

V is TRBV15 and J is TRBJ2-5, with 7 bases that match TRBD2. The CDR3 extends over 16 amino acids. Germline trimming cut 0 bases from V and 3 bases from J; bases unmatched to any gene: 7. Per germline, CDR1 LNHNV and CDR2 YYDKDF (reference sequence). The CDR3 here is CATSRDSGGSEETQYF. CDR3 nucleotides: TGTGCCACCAGCAGAGATAGTGGCGGGAGCGAAGAGACCCAGTACTTC. Drawing the rest from reference TRBV15 and TRBJ2-5, the complete variable domain is DAMVIQNPRYQVTQFGKPVTLSCSQTLNHNVMYWYQQKSSQAPKLLFHYYDKDFNNEADTPDNFQSRRPNTSFCFLDIRSPGLGDTAMYLCATSRDSGGSEETQYFGPGTRLLVL.

The J gene is TRBJ2-3, the V gene TRBV10-3, with 8 positions matching TRBD2. CDR1 and CDR2 from the germline V gene are ENHRY and SYGVKD. The CDR3 loop spans 15 amino acids. The ends lost 2 bases at V and 1 base at J; junction bases unmatched: 2. The CDR3 sequence is CAISEGLARTDTQYF. The CDR3 nucleotides are TGTGCCATCAGTGAGGGACTAGCCCGCACAGATACGCAGTATTTT.

The chain recombines TRBV4-2 with TRBJ2-7, with D possibly TRBD2 on 6 matching bases. The germline V and J ends were trimmed by 0 bases and 3 bases, with 9 bases remaining between them. CDR1 is LGHNA and CDR2 is YNFKEQ in the germline V gene. The CDR3 runs 14 residues. CDR3 sequence reads: CASSQDRLDYEQYF. CDR3 DNA: TGTGCCAGCAGCCAAGACCGACTAGACTACGAGCAGTACTTC.